Each of the 16 T cell receptor beta chains below was sequenced from the same sample in a study of shared clonotypes between healthy human individuals. Terminally differentiated effector memory CD45RA+ cells were excluded by CCR7 positive selection of CD45RO-negative cells. Data came from immunoSEQ multiplex PCR; TCRdb stores just in-frame clones and leaves some out. The sample consists of about 1,800,000 clones, about 95% of them appearing once. Sequenced: naive CD8+ T cells sorted from blood. The receptors stem from a man in his late teens or twenties in good health.

This chain links TRBV7-9 with TRBJ2-3; TRBD1 might be the D (7 bases). The CDR3 has 16 residues. Trimming shortened V by 5 bases and J by 2 bases, and 17 bases separated the two germline ends. CDR1 is SEHNR, CDR2 FQNEAQ, per germline (reference sequence). The CDR3 loop reads CASSPTSRGVTDTQYF. Written as DNA, the CDR3 is TGTGCCAGCAGCCCCACTAGCAGGGGGGTCACAGATACGCAGTATTTT.

This chain links TRBV5-5 with TRBJ2-5; perhaps TRBD2 as D (6 bases). CDR1 and CDR2 from the germline V gene are SGHKS and YYEKEE (reference sequence). With 5 bases removed from V and 0 bases from J, the gap between germline ends came to 14 bases. CDR3 size: 15 residues. CDR3 loop: CASRRRDFNQETQYF. The CDR3, as DNA: TGTGCCAGCAGACGTAGGGACTTCAACCAAGAGACCCAGTACTTC.

V is TRBV28 and J is TRBJ2-1; 10 bases align to TRBD1. Germline CDR1 and CDR2: MDHEN and SYDVKM. The CDR3 totals 15 residues. J gave up 4 bases and V 5 bases, and 5 bases lay outside the gene matches. The CDR3, as DNA: TGTGCCAGCAGTATGGGACAGGGGACATACAATGAGCAGTTCTTC. It specifies CASSMGQGTYNEQFF.

V gene TRBV30 combines with J gene TRBJ1-2; 7 bases are a match to TRBD1. Germline CDR1 reads GTSNPN; CDR2 reads SVGIG (reference sequence). CDR3 length: 13 amino acids. V lost 1 base and J lost 4; bases outside the gene matches: 3. CDR3: CAWSETGIYGYTF. In nucleotides, the CDR3 is TGTGCCTGGAGTGAGACAGGGATCTATGGCTACACCTTC.

The chain is built from TRBV6-6 and TRBJ2-4; 7 bases fit TRBD1. V lost 4 bases and J lost 9; bases outside the gene matches: 12. Per germline, CDR1 MNHNY and CDR2 SVGAGI (reference sequence). This CDR3 is 15 amino acids long. CDR3: CASSFLATGSGIQYF. The CDR3 region has the DNA TGTGCCAGCAGTTTTCTCGCGACAGGGTCGGGCATTCAGTACTTC.

About this clone itself: This CDR3 is also generated by other DNA sequences in the sample. This chain connects TRBV7-3 to TRBJ2-2, with D hard to call. The V end was cut by 1 base, the J end by 4 bases, with 4 bases between. CDR3 length equals 13 residues. Germline V gives CDR1 SGHTA, CDR2 FQGTGA. The CDR3 is CASSLIGTGELFF. As DNA, the CDR3 is TGTGCCAGCAGCTTAATAGGCACCGGGGAGCTGTTTTTT.

This sequence joins TRBV4-2 and TRBJ2-1; 13 nucleotides line up with TRBD2. J was trimmed by 1 base and V by 3 bases; bases with no gene match: 3. Looked up from germline, CDR1 is LGHNA and CDR2 is YNFKEQ. The CDR3 has 17 residues. CDR3 nucleotide sequence: TGTGCCAGCAGCCACCGACTAGCGGGGGGTTCCTACAATGAGCAGTTCTTC. Translation: CASSHRLAGGSYNEQFF.

The chain has TRBV11-1 and TRBJ1-5; D unclear. The CDR3 is 15 residues long. Germline lookup yields CDR1 SGHAT and CDR2 FQDESV (reference sequence). V lost 8 bases to trimming and J lost 4 bases, with 18 bases between them. DNA for the CDR3: TGTGCCAGCCCCGTCACTCTAACGGGGAATCAGCCCCAGCATTTT. Protein product: CASPVTLTGNQPQHF.

About this clone itself: This sample includes further DNA sequences coding for the same CDR3. The chain uses TRBV4-1 and TRBJ2-7; D is perhaps TRBD1 or TRBD2 (5 bases each). Trimming stripped 1 base from V and 3 bases from J, with 7 bases between. Germline CDR1 and CDR2: MGHRA and YSYEKL. The CDR3 consists of 13 residues. CDR3 DNA: TGCGCCAGCAGCCAAGGGGACGGCTACGAGCAGTACTTC. It encodes CASSQGDGYEQYF.

As to this clone: The same CDR3 also results from other DNA sequences found in this sample. This chain uses TRBV5-6 with TRBJ2-2; no definite D call. CDR1 SGHDT and CDR2 YYEEEE come from the germline V gene. CDR3 length: 13 amino acids. V shed 2 bases and J shed 2 bases, with 4 bases lying between them. The CDR3 sequence: CASSFGNTGELFF. The CDR3 DNA sequence: TGTGCCAGCAGCTTTGGAAACACCGGGGAGCTGTTTTTT.

The chain links TRBV11-2 to TRBJ2-1; D ambiguous. The germline V and J ends were trimmed by 5 bases and 0 bases, with 17 bases remaining between them. This CDR3 region has 17 residues. CDR1 and CDR2 (germline): SGHAT, FQNNGV. The CDR3, as DNA: TGTGCCAGCAGCCTGAGGCGGACCCAGAGCTCCTACAATGAGCAGTTCTTC. Its translation is CASSLRRTQSSYNEQFF.

This chain connects TRBV4-1 to TRBJ2-5, with D possibly TRBD1 on 5 matching bases. CDR1 and CDR2 (germline): MGHRA, YSYEKL. The CDR3 extends over 13 amino acids. V dropped 3 bases and J dropped 5 bases, with 10 bases sitting between them. The CDR3 is CASSHGARETQYF. CDR3 bases: TGCGCCAGCAGCCATGGGGCTAGGGAGACCCAGTACTTC.

This clone appeared a single time. Other DNA sequences in the same sample also yield this CDR3. This chain uses TRBV4-1 with TRBJ1-2; D uncertain. The germline V and J ends were trimmed by 0 bases and 1 base, with 9 bases remaining between them. The CDR3 has 15 residues. From germline, CDR1 is MGHRA and CDR2 YSYEKL. CDR3 coding DNA: TGCGCCAGCAGCCAAGATCGCACCGATAACTATGGCTACACCTTC. It yields the protein CASSQDRTDNYGYTF.

The chain carries TRBV15 and TRBJ2-5; D remains unclear. Germline loops: CDR1 LNHNV, CDR2 YYDKDF (reference sequence). The CDR3 sequence is 17 residues long. V gave up 5 bases and J gave up 2 bases, with 21 bases separating them. CDR3 in amino acids: CATSSKEPNFLQETQYF. CDR3 nucleotide sequence: TGTGCCACCAGCTCAAAAGAGCCGAACTTTCTACAAGAGACCCAGTACTTC.

This chain joins TRBV19 and TRBJ2-3; D uncertain. Germline V gene lookup returns CDR1 LNHDA and CDR2 SQIVND (reference sequence). The V gene lost 3 bases and the J gene lost 0 bases, with 4 bases spanning the gap. This CDR3 has 13 residues. For the CDR3, the DNA is TGTGCCAGTAGTATCCAGAGCACAGATACGCAGTATTTT. Translating gives CASSIQSTDTQYF.

This rearrangement joins TRBV11-2 to TRBJ2-1, with 8 nucleotides matching TRBD1. The CDR3 has 15 amino acids. V lost 1 base, J lost 7 bases, and 6 bases stayed unmatched. Germline-derived CDR1 and CDR2 are SGHAT and FQNNGV. CDR3 in DNA: TGTGCCAGCAGCTTAGGGACAGGGTTTGGGAATGAGCAGTTCTTC. Encoded protein: CASSLGTGFGNEQFF.